A selection of T cell receptor beta chains follows, all from one sample in a study of cytomegalovirus exposure and HLA in healthy donors. TCRdb keeps only in-frame clones here, not all; method: immunoSEQ multiplex PCR. Among 60,000 to 80,000 clones listed, about 78% were seen once. The sample consisted of PBMCs. Receptor source: a girl aged 5 to 17 in good health and CMV-seropositive. Both conserved end residues are part of each CDR3. D genes are given only for firm matches. Only part of the rows carry a size: once, few, many, or a class if the clone is expanded.

V	J	D	size	CDR3	DNA
TRBV7-2	TRBJ2-3	TRBD2	.	CASSGRQRGSTDTQYF	TGTGCCAGCAGCGGCCGACAGCGGGGCAGCACAGATACGCAGTATTTT
TRBV7-8	TRBJ2-7	TRBD1	.	CASSFPSGDRVRYEQYF	TGTGCCAGCAGCTTCCCGTCCGGGGACAGGGTCCGCTACGAGCAGTACTTC
TRBV19	TRBJ2-7	.	few	CASSGSYYEQYF	TGTGCCAGTAGCGGGAGTTACTACGAGCAGTACTTC
TRBV29-1	TRBJ1-1	.	.	CSVAGLLTGAFF	TGCAGCGTTGCCGGACTCCTGACCGGCGCTTTCTTT
TRBV2	TRBJ2-3	.	.	CASSVIGGAGDTQYF	TGTGCCAGCAGTGTAATTGGGGGGGCAGGAGATACGCAGTATTTT
TRBV10-3	TRBJ2-1	.	.	CAISDGGEQFF	TGTGCCATCAGTGATGGGGGGGAGCAGTTCTTC
TRBV10-2	TRBJ1-2	.	.	CASSETRVDYGYTF	TGCGCCAGCAGTGAGACCAGGGTAGACTATGGCTACACCTTC
TRBV4-1	TRBJ1-4	.	.	CASSQGERGKLFF	TGCGCCAGCAGCCAAGGCGAGAGAGGAAAACTGTTTTTT
TRBV11-3	TRBJ1-1	.	once	CASSLRGGTEAFF	TGTGCCAGCAGCTTACGAGGCGGGACTGAAGCTTTCTTT
TRBV6-5	TRBJ1-1	.	.	CASSSSQGIEAFF	TGTGCCAGCAGTTCCTCCCAGGGGATTGAAGCTTTCTTT
TRBV4-1	TRBJ1-6	TRBD1	.	CASSLKIRTGLDERLSSPLHF	TGCGCCAGCAGCCTAAAGATACGGACAGGGCTAGATGAGCGCTTGAGTTCACCCCTCCACTTT
TRBV4-2	TRBJ1-2	.	.	CASSQDYGGHGYTF	TGTGCCAGCAGCCAAGATTACGGGGGGCATGGCTACACCTTC
TRBV5-4	TRBJ2-5	TRBD2	.	CASSLGLNSGEETQYF	TGTGCCAGCAGCTTGGGATTGAATAGCGGGGAAGAGACCCAGTACTTC
TRBV11-3	TRBJ1-1	.	.	CASSLGTNTEAFF	TGTGCCAGCAGCTTAGGCACAAACACTGAAGCTTTCTTT
TRBV30	TRBJ2-1	TRBD1	.	CAWETGGYNEQFF	TGTGCCTGGGAAACAGGGGGCTACAATGAGCAGTTCTTC
TRBV7-8	TRBJ2-3	TRBD1	few	CASSFRTGPSADTQYF	TGTGCCAGCAGCTTTCGGACAGGACCGTCAGCGGATACGCAGTATTTT
TRBV5-6	TRBJ1-6	TRBD1	.	CASSFPGQGYNSPLHF	TGTGCCAGCAGCTTCCCGGGACAGGGATATAATTCACCCCTCCACTTT